These 26 T cell receptor beta chains originate from one sample sequenced in a study of Ad26.COV2.S vaccination and SARS-CoV-2 variants. Treatment specified: 19 received Ad26.COV2.S at low or high dose, single or two shots; 5 received placebo; per-sample allocation not given. Sample collection was performed on day 63 after the first vaccine or placebo injection. Data came from immunoSEQ multiplex PCR; TCRdb stores just in-frame clones and leaves some out. The sample has hundreds of thousands of clones, more than 80% seen once; the top ten hold about 1.5%. Material: peripheral blood, obtained in a trial of Ad26.COV2.S vaccine versus placebo. The receptors stem from a person between 18 and 60 years old who received the Ad26.COV2.S COVID-19 vaccine or a placebo.

The chain employs TRBV7-8 and TRBJ1-5; D is undetermined. The germline CDR1 and CDR2 sequences are SGHVS and FQNEAQ. CDR3 length equals 14 residues. V lost 5 bases and J lost 2, with 10 bases in between. The CDR3, as DNA: TGTGCCAGCAGCCCGGCCCTTGGCAATCAGCCCCAGCATTTT. Translated, it gives CASSPALGNQPQHF.

The J gene is TRBJ2-7, the V gene TRBV15; D is possibly TRBD2 (5 bases). Germline-derived CDR1 and CDR2 are LNHNV and YYDKDF (reference sequence). V lost 3 bases to trimming and J lost 4 bases, with 10 bases between them. CDR3 length: 13 amino acids. CDR3 region: CATSRARGYEQYF. CDR3 bases: TGTGCCACCAGCAGGGCTCGGGGTTACGAGCAGTACTTC.

This chain links TRBV7-2 with TRBJ2-1, with a possible D match to TRBD1 (5 bases). Between the trimmed V and J ends, which lost 5 bases and 5 bases, there was a span of 16 bases. CDR3 length: 15 residues. Germline values: CDR1 SGHTA, CDR2 FQGNSA. The CDR3 DNA reads as TGTGCCAGCAGCCAACTGGGGCTAGGGGACAATGAGCAGTTCTTC. It specifies CASSQLGLGDNEQFF.

The chain uses TRBV27 and TRBJ2-1; 12 bases fit TRBD2. Germline CDR1 is MNHEY and CDR2 is SMNVEV (reference sequence). V trimming: 7 bases; J trimming: 10 bases; junction bases outside the gene matches: 11. This CDR3 has 15 residues. The CDR3 protein is CASTPTSGSGNEQFF. CDR3 in DNA: TGTGCCAGCACGCCGACTAGCGGGAGTGGGAACGAGCAGTTCTTC.

The V gene is TRBV27, the J gene TRBJ2-3; D is uncertain. The length of the CDR3 is 14 residues. V dropped 6 bases and J dropped 7 bases, with 17 bases sitting between them. Germline CDR1 reads MNHEY; CDR2 reads SMNVEV (reference sequence). The CDR3 bases are TGTGCCAGCAGCCCCGAGCCCCGGTCTAATACGCAGTATTTT. Its translation is CASSPEPRSNTQYF.

The chain joins TRBV10-3 to TRBJ2-7; 10 bases agree with TRBD2. The CDR3 runs to 16 residues. Looked up from germline, CDR1 is ENHRY and CDR2 is SYGVKD. With V trimmed by 7 bases and J by 2 bases, 11 bases remained unmatched. The DNA of the CDR3 is TGTGCCATCAATTCACAGGCTAGCGGGAGTCCCTACGAGCAGTACTTC. Translation: CAINSQASGSPYEQYF.

This CDR3 is CASSPPSGLAASPTTYEQYF. Written as DNA, the CDR3 is TGTGCCAGCAGCCCCCCCTCGGGACTAGCGGCCTCCCCAACTACGTACGAGCAGTACTTC. The chain links TRBV7-8 to TRBJ2-7; 11 bases fit TRBD2. In germline, CDR1 is SGHVS, CDR2 FQNEAQ. The CDR3 loop spans 20 amino acids. With 5 bases clipped from V and 4 bases from J, the junction kept 22 bases outside the gene matches.

The chain carries TRBV11-3 and TRBJ2-1, with 13 bases identical to TRBD2. The CDR3 contains 16 residues. V dropped 5 bases and J dropped 9; count of bases not matched to a gene: 10. Germline V CDR1 and CDR2: SGHNT, YENEEA. DNA for the CDR3: TGTGCCAGCAGCACCGGGGCAGGACTAGCGGGAGCTGAGCAGTTCTTC. Its translation: CASSTGAGLAGAEQFF.

This chain uses TRBV30 with TRBJ2-2; 8 nucleotides align to TRBD2. J lost 5 bases, V lost 3 bases, and 11 bases had no gene match. Germline CDR1 GTSNPN, CDR2 SVGIG (reference sequence). This CDR3 is built from 16 residues. The CDR3 is CAWRRLRGARTGELFF. The DNA for the CDR3 is TGTGCCTGGAGACGGCTGCGGGGGGCCCGAACCGGGGAGCTGTTTTTT.

V is TRBV7-2 and J is TRBJ1-4; 10 nucleotides align to TRBD1. Germline V gene sequence: CDR1 SGHTA, CDR2 FQGNSA. The junction had 8 bases not matched to a gene; V was cut back by 5 bases and J by 5 bases. The CDR3 is 16 amino acids. The CDR3 DNA is TGTGCCAGCAGCCCCCAGAGGACAGGGGGGAATGAAAAACTGTTTTTT. Amino acid sequence: CASSPQRTGGNEKLFF.

The gene calls are TRBV24-1 and TRBJ1-1; the D is unclear. Germline V CDR1 and CDR2: KGHDR, SFDVKD. V lost 6 bases, J lost 4 bases, and 11 bases lay in between. The CDR3 contains 13 residues. The CDR3 loop reads CATSSPLTTEAFF. For the CDR3, the DNA is TGTGCCACCAGTTCCCCATTAACCACTGAAGCTTTCTTT.

V and J are TRBV30 and TRBJ2-7; 7 bases match TRBD1. CDR1 and CDR2 (germline): GTSNPN, SVGIG (reference sequence). CDR3 size: 14 residues. J lost 6 bases, V lost 0 bases, and 8 bases had no gene match. This chain's CDR3 is CAWSVVRGLSEQYF. As DNA, the CDR3 is TGTGCCTGGAGTGTAGTTAGGGGGCTCTCCGAGCAGTACTTC.

The chain has TRBV6-5 and TRBJ2-7; TRBD2 is a possible D gene (5 bases). Per the germline V gene, CDR1 is MNHEY and CDR2 is SVGAGI. The CDR3 is 14 amino acids. With 4 bases removed from V and 3 bases from J, the gap between germline ends came to 13 bases. The CDR3 DNA reads TGTGCCAGCAGTTTAACGTTGAGGGACTACGAGCAGTACTTC. The encoded protein is CASSLTLRDYEQYF.

The chain has TRBV24-1 and TRBJ1-1, with D uncertain. Trimming took 4 bases from V and 1 from J, leaving 15 bases between them. Looked up from germline, CDR1 is KGHDR and CDR2 is SFDVKD. The length of the CDR3 is 16 residues. The DNA of the CDR3 is TGTGCCACCAGTGACCCCATTGCCGATTGGAACACTGAAGCTTTCTTT. This gives the protein CATSDPIADWNTEAFF.

This clone has only a few counts. The V call is TRBV6-6, the J call TRBJ2-7, with 7 bases that match TRBD1. V shed 6 bases and J 5 bases; nucleotides not matched to a gene: 10. Germline V CDR1 and CDR2: MNHNY, SVGAGI (reference sequence). The CDR3 covers 14 residues. CDR3 sequence reads: CASSPDRAGDEQYF. The CDR3 region has the DNA TGTGCCAGCAGCCCTGACAGGGCGGGCGACGAGCAGTACTTC.

The chain links TRBV6-5 to TRBJ1-5; 7 bases line up with TRBD1. V shed 7 bases and J 1 base; nucleotides not matched to a gene: 7. Germline values: CDR1 MNHEY, CDR2 SVGAGI. This CDR3 spans 15 amino acids. The CDR3 here is CASNTQGMSNQPQHF. Here the CDR3 DNA reads TGTGCCAGCAACACACAGGGGATGAGCAATCAGCCCCAGCATTTT.

This clone appeared a single time. The rearrangement uses TRBV7-6 and TRBJ1-1; TRBD1 aligns across 7 bases. Germline values: CDR1 SGHVS, CDR2 FNYEAQ. The trim removed 6 bases at V and 0 bases at J, leaving 7 bases unmatched. The length of the CDR3 is 15 residues. Here the CDR3 DNA reads TGTGCCAGCAGTTCCGACAGGGCGATGAACACTGAAGCTTTCTTT. Protein product: CASSSDRAMNTEAFF.

V is TRBV20-1 and J is TRBJ1-1; 7 bases map to TRBD1. V lost 5 bases to trimming and J lost 7 bases; unmatched junction nucleotides: 4. The CDR3 consists of 11 residues. Germline CDR1 reads DFQATT; CDR2 reads SNEGSKA (reference sequence). The CDR3 DNA sequence: TGCAGTGCTGTCGGACAGGTTGAAGCTTTCTTT. It codes for CSAVGQVEAFF.

The CDR3 DNA reads as TGTGCCAGCAGCCGAGACAGCGCCGGTGGGGAGCAGTTCTTC. This sequence encodes CASSRDSAGGEQFF. The chain is built from TRBV6-5 and TRBJ2-1; D may be TRBD1 (5 bases). V was cut by 6 bases and J by 10 bases, with 19 bases left in between. Germline lookup yields CDR1 MNHEY and CDR2 SVGAGI. CDR3 size: 14 residues.

This chain uses TRBV9 with TRBJ1-2; no clear D gene. Germline lookup yields CDR1 SGDLS and CDR2 YYNGEE. CDR3 length equals 13 residues. Trimming took off 5 bases at V and 2 bases at J, with 10 bases between the two ends. CDR3 nucleotide sequence: TGTGCCAGCAGGGGTGACACCAACTATGGCTACACCTTC. Its protein is CASRGDTNYGYTF.

The V gene is TRBV7-9, the J gene TRBJ2-7; D remains unclear. This CDR3 has 13 residues. The V and J ends lost 4 bases and 2 bases respectively, with 9 bases between them. Germline V gene lookup returns CDR1 SEHNR and CDR2 FQNEAQ (reference sequence). CDR3 amino acids: CASSSRVTYEQYF. The CDR3, as DNA: TGTGCCAGCAGCTCACGGGTCACCTACGAGCAGTACTTC.

The V gene is TRBV5-1, the J gene TRBJ2-1, with TRBD1 matching 9 bases. The CDR3 extends over 16 amino acids. The ends lost 5 bases at V and 5 bases at J; junction bases unmatched: 11. In germline, CDR1 is SGHRS, CDR2 YFSETQ. The CDR3 protein is CASRGYRDRVDNEQFF. The CDR3 DNA reads TGCGCCAGCAGAGGCTACCGGGACAGGGTCGACAATGAGCAGTTCTTC.

The chain combines TRBV19 with TRBJ2-3; 13 nucleotides agree with TRBD2. This CDR3 is 14 amino acids long. The V gene's germline CDR1 is LNHDA and CDR2 SQIVND (reference sequence). V dropped 7 bases and J dropped 3; count of bases not matched to a gene: 1. CDR3 amino acids: CASKGLAGTDTQYF. DNA of the CDR3: TGTGCCAGTAAGGGACTAGCGGGAACAGATACGCAGTATTTT.

V usage is TRBV10-3 and J usage is TRBJ1-5; no reliable D call. The germline CDR1 and CDR2 sequences are ENHRY and SYGVKD. Trimming took 2 bases from V and 8 from J, leaving 10 bases between them. The CDR3 is 13 residues long. The DNA for the CDR3 is TGTGCCATCAGTGAGAGAGGTTACGAGCCCCAGCATTTT. Translated, it gives CAISERGYEPQHF.

The chain employs TRBV19 and TRBJ2-1, with 10 bases fitting TRBD2. Germline CDR1 is LNHDA and CDR2 is SQIVND (reference sequence). V lost 5 bases to trimming and J lost 0 bases; unmatched junction nucleotides: 1. This CDR3 is 15 amino acids long. CDR3 protein: CASSRTSGSYNEQFF. The CDR3 bases are TGTGCCAGTAGTCGGACTAGCGGCTCCTACAATGAGCAGTTCTTC.

The V gene is TRBV5-1, the J gene TRBJ2-3; a possible D gene is TRBD1 (7 bases). CDR1 and CDR2 from the germline V gene are SGHRS and YFSETQ. The CDR3 runs to 14 residues. Trimming cost V 7 bases and J 3 bases, with 15 bases left between them. The CDR3 region is CASWRGQSTDTQYF. CDR3 nucleotides: TGCGCCAGCTGGCGGGGACAGTCAACAGATACGCAGTATTTT.